This T cell receptor (beta chain) originates from a study of OX40 agonist ivuxolimab in advanced cancers. For context, the study as a whole: Ivuxolimab, which targeted the costimulatory receptor OX40 (CD134), was an agonistic, fully human IgG2 monoclonal antibody. Intravenous ivuxolimab was administered to patients every 2 weeks at six dose levels: 0.01, 0.1, 0.3, 1.5, 3 and 10 mg/kg. Of the approximately 50 patients in dose escalation, around 20 had hepatocellular carcinoma, about 15 had melanoma, 9 had renal cell carcinoma and 9 had head and neck cancer. Peripheral TCRbeta sequencing was intended to test whether TCR sequence diversity was altered and clonal T-cell expansion was caused by ivuxolimab. Patients were allowed to have had prior anti-PD-1, anti-PD-L1 or anti-CTLA-4 therapy, and approximately 40% of the dose-escalation patients had previously received checkpoint inhibitors. A male proportion of under 85% and a mean age of approximately 55 years, ranging from about 20 to 85, were recorded for the dose-escalation cohort. The paper describes the monotherapy dose-escalation part (N of about 47 patients) of the phase I trial of ivuxolimab. Partial responses occurred in three dose-escalation patients: two with cutaneous melanoma and one with hepatocellular carcinoma.

Patients with a history of autoimmune disease or receiving systemic immunosuppression were excluded from the trial. Peripheral blood for TCR sequencing was drawn from every dose cohort at baseline, at cycle 4 day 1 and at cycle 7 day 1. Samples were obtained from an open-label, multicenter, first-in-human phase I dose-escalation trial of ivuxolimab. Adults with locally advanced or metastatic head and neck squamous cell, hepatocellular, melanoma or renal cell carcinoma were enrolled in the trial. Before TCR sequencing, CD4+ T cells and CD8+ T cells from peripheral blood were sorted into separate populations. Notes on this clone: Its antigen is unknown. Base-call qualities are not available, and no considerably larger clone is one nucleotide away.

Counted from cysteine to phenylalanine, this CDR3 has 16 amino acids. The kept DNA is CDR3 alone, 48 bases in frame from the first base. V and J are truncated by 5 bases and 0 bases respectively, leaving an intervening sequence of 14 bases. From the germline V gene, CDR1 is SGHTA and CDR2 is FQGNSA. To sequence the TCRbeta CDR3 region, genomic DNA was isolated from the sorted cells. The immunoSEQ Assay was used to sequence the TCRbeta CDR3 regions. The clones in this table, taken by TCRdb from immuneACCESS, are in-frame only. Not every clone is retained; where verified, under half of the shortfall comes from an unresolved V gene, and the cause of the rest is unknown. This sample comprises around 20,000 clones, around 84% of them detected only once. The top ten hold approximately 16% of the sample. The paper as a whole reports these results and caveats: Antigen specificity was not determined for the clonally expanded peripheral T cells. Low levels of normalized T-cell clonal expansion were also shown by some nonresponding patients. At doses of 0.1 to 3.0 mg/kg, clonal expansion of both CD4+ and CD8+ T cells in blood was seen between baseline and week 6. After ivuxolimab, expanded clones were on average more numerous among CD8+ T cells than among CD4+ T cells. Partial responders in the 0.1-3.0 mg/kg groups had among the lowest normalized peripheral clonal expansion, especially among CD8+ T cells.

The rearranged chain carries TRBV7-2 and TRBJ1-3; the D gene remains uncertain. Sequencing used CD4+ or CD8+ T cells sorted from blood, obtained in a trial of the OX40 agonist ivuxolimab. The sequence was obtained from an adult with an advanced solid tumor such as melanoma, head and neck, liver or kidney cancer. The DNA sequence is as follows: TGTGCCAGCAGCCCCCGAGACACCAGCTCTGGAAACACCATATATTTT. Its translation reads: CASSPRDTSSGNTIYF.